The 16 T cell receptor beta chains below were found in one sample sequenced in a study of blood T cells in healthy people across ages. For the second PCR, which ran for about 6 to 11 cycles, a sample-barcoded 5' primer and a J-beta primer mix were used. TCRdb used MiXCR to reprocess the 5' RACE reads, holding one entry per CDR3 protein. The table shows about 1,600,000 distinct CDR3 sequences, with around 39% occurring only once. Specimen: blood. These receptors originate from a woman between 18 and 30 years old in good health.

The V and J genes are TRBV4-1 and TRBJ2-7; D gene ambiguous. The CDR3 spans 13 residues. Looked up from germline, CDR1 is MGHRA and CDR2 is YSYEKL. V gave up 3 bases and J gave up 3 bases, with 9 bases separating them. This CDR3 reads CASSQEQYYEQYF. CDR3 nucleotide sequence: TGCGCCAGCAGCCAGGAACAGTACTACGAGCAGTACTTC.

Only a few counts were recorded for this clonotype. The chain uses TRBV27 and TRBJ2-4, with D maybe TRBD1 (5 bases). The DNA end is more similar to TRBJ2-7, so the J call may be wrong. This CDR3 region has 12 residues. From germline, CDR1 is MNHEY and CDR2 SMNVEV (reference sequence). The CDR3 here is CATQGFGNEQYF. CDR3 coding DNA: TGTGCCACCCAGGGATTTGGTAACGAGCAGTACTTC.

The chain is built from TRBV29-1 and TRBJ1-2; D gene ambiguous. V lost 5 bases and J lost 0, with 10 bases in between. Germline V lookup: CDR1 SQVTM, CDR2 ANQGSEA. The CDR3 is 13 residues long. The CDR3 sequence: CSVPQPANYGYTF. Here the CDR3 DNA reads TGCAGCGTTCCCCAGCCAGCTAACTATGGCTACACCTTC.

V is TRBV7-3 and J is TRBJ2-5; D assignment may be TRBD1 or TRBD2 (5 bases each). V dropped 5 bases and J dropped 11 bases, with 27 bases sitting between them. Looked up from germline, CDR1 is SGHTA and CDR2 is FQGTGA. The CDR3 runs 16 residues. Here the CDR3 DNA reads TGTGCCAGCAGCCTCACTCCCACGGACATTAGCGTAGAGCAGTACTTC. Translating it yields CASSLTPTDISVEQYF.

The V gene is TRBV5-1, the J gene TRBJ2-1; no firm D call. Germline assignment: CDR1 SGHRS and CDR2 YFSETQ. The V end was cut by 3 bases, the J end by 3 bases, with 13 bases between. The CDR3 covers 15 residues. The CDR3 loop is CASSSTEVLYNEQFF. The CDR3 region has the DNA TGCGCCAGCAGCTCTACAGAGGTCCTCTACAATGAGCAGTTCTTC.

The chain combines TRBV7-8 with TRBJ2-7; 7 bases fit TRBD1. This CDR3 has 15 amino acids. Losses at the gene ends were 2 bases for V and 2 bases for J; bases not matched to a gene: 6. The germline gives CDR1 SGHVS, CDR2 FQNEAQ. CDR3 sequence (DNA): TGTGCCAGCAGCTTAAGGGACAGTCCTCCCTACGAGCAGTACTTC. The encoded protein is CASSLRDSPPYEQYF.

The table lists this clonotype with a few counts. V and J are TRBV12-3 or TRBV12-4 and TRBJ1-5; 8 nucleotides align to TRBD1. The CDR3 is 17 amino acids. V gave up 6 bases and J gave up 0 bases; unmatched junction bases: 10. Here the CDR3 reads CASSRGTGPTSNQPQHF. DNA of the CDR3: TGTGCCAGCAGCAGGGGGACAGGCCCTACTAGCAATCAGCCCCAGCATTTT.

This clonotype was detected only once. This chain joins TRBV6-5 and TRBJ1-2, with a weak D call TRBD1 (5 bases). Trimming cost V 7 bases and J 4 bases, with 16 bases left between them. The length of the CDR3 is 14 residues. Germline V lookup: CDR1 MNHEY, CDR2 SVGAGI. CDR3 coding DNA: TGTGCCAGCAAGAGGGGATCCCTTCTCTATGGCTACACCTTC. Translating gives CASKRGSLLYGYTF.

This clonotype has more than one count but fewer than ten. The chain uses TRBV3-1 and TRBJ2-1, with 15 positions matching TRBD2. Germline assignment: CDR1 LGHDT and CDR2 YNNKEL (reference sequence). The CDR3 loop spans 18 amino acids. Trimming removed 3 bases from V and 2 bases from J; junction bases left unmatched: 5. The CDR3 nucleotides are TGTGCCAGCAGCCACCGGACTAGCGGGAGGGGGCCCTACAATGAGCAGTTCTTC. This gives the protein CASSHRTSGRGPYNEQFF.

This clonotype was detected only a few times. This sequence joins TRBV12-3 or TRBV12-4 and TRBJ2-6; 10 bases fit TRBD1. The trim removed 6 bases at V and 0 bases at J, leaving 5 bases unmatched. This CDR3 is built from 17 residues. DNA of the CDR3: TGTGCCAGCAGGTCGGACAGGGGGTCCTCTGGGGCCAACGTCCTGACTTTC. Its translation is CASRSDRGSSGANVLTF.

This chain joins TRBV10-1 and TRBJ2-3; D possibly corresponds to TRBD2 (7 bases). The V end lost 3 bases, the J end lost 5 bases, and 15 bases lay between the germline ends. Per the germline V gene, CDR1 is WNHNN and CDR2 is SYGVQD (reference sequence). This CDR3 spans 15 amino acids. The CDR3 here is CASSDRRGALDTQYF. The CDR3 nucleotides read TGCGCCAGCAGTGATCGACGGGGGGCGTTAGATACGCAGTATTTT.

The chain is built from TRBV19 and TRBJ2-1; the match to TRBD2 covers 11 bases. The CDR3 consists of 15 residues. V trimming: 3 bases; J trimming: 7 bases; junction bases outside the gene matches: 5. Germline lookup yields CDR1 LNHDA and CDR2 SQIVND (reference sequence). DNA for the CDR3: TGTGCCAGTAGTATCCTGTTAGCGGGAGGGAATGAGCAGTTCTTC. Protein product: CASSILLAGGNEQFF.

This sequence joins TRBV29-1 and TRBJ1-1, with no clear D. The CDR3 is 13 amino acids. Trimming cost V 4 bases and J 2 bases, with 11 bases left between them. Germline lookup yields CDR1 SQVTM and CDR2 ANQGSEA. Here the CDR3 DNA reads TGCAGCGTTGGAGCCCGGGCCAACACTGAAGCTTTCTTT. This encodes CSVGARANTEAFF.

Comments on this clonotype: Mismatch with germline at one junction end may stem from a read error. The chain couples TRBV18 to TRBJ1-2; D is perhaps TRBD1 (6 bases). The CDR3 runs 13 residues. The germline V gene has CDR1 KGHSH and CDR2 LQKENI. This chain's CDR3 is CASAPGGGYGYTF. The CDR3 nucleotides are TGTGCCAGCGCACCTGGAGGGGGCTATGGCTACACCTTC.

This clonotype was seen only a few times. V gene TRBV7-3 combines with J gene TRBJ2-2; a possible D gene is TRBD2 (6 bases). CDR1 is SGHTA, CDR2 FQGTGA, per germline. The CDR3 loop spans 14 amino acids. Trimming left V 2 bases short and J 4 bases short, with 8 bases between. The CDR3, as DNA: TGTGCCAGCAGCTTAGGACTATCCACCGGGGAGCTGTTTTTT. Its protein is CASSLGLSTGELFF.

In its sample, this clonotype was seen a few times. The V call is TRBV3-1, the J call TRBJ2-7; the D gene is possibly TRBD2 (6 bases). Germline V CDR1 and CDR2: LGHDT, YNNKEL (reference sequence). V lost 0 bases to trimming and J lost 4 bases, with 13 bases between them. The CDR3 loop spans 15 amino acids. The CDR3 is CASSQDGFLAYEQYF. The CDR3 coding sequence is TGTGCCAGCAGCCAAGACGGATTCCTAGCGTACGAGCAGTACTTC.